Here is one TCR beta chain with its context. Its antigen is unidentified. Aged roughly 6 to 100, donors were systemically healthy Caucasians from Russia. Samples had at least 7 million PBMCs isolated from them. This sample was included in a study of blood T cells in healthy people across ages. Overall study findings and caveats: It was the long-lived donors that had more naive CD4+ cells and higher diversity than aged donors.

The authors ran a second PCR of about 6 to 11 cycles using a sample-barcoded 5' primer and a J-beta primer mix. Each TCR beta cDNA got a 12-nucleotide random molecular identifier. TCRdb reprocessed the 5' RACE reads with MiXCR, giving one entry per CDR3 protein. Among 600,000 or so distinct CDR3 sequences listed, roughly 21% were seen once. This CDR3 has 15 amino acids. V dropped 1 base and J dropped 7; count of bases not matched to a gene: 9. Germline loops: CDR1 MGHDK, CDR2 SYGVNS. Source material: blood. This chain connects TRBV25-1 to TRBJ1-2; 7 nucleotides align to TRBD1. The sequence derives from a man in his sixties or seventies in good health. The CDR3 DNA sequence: TGTGCCAGCAGTGAATTCGGGACAGTGAAGGGTGGCTACACCTTC. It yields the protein CASSEFGTVKGGYTF.